This T cell receptor (beta chain) was recovered during a study of T cells in Graves' hyperthyroidism and ophthalmopathy. About the study: Peripheral blood was taken when the disease was first diagnosed, before any treatment began. Study observations and caveats: Ophthalmopathy onset followed model prediction by a median around 6.6 months.

RNA transcripts were the template for amplifying TCR beta CDR3 regions. During a first-round RT-PCR of the TCR CDR3, the HTBI primer set was used. TCRdb reprocessed the multiplex PCR reads with MiXCR, giving one entry per CDR3 protein. The sample contains some 700,000 distinct CDR3 sequences, 17% of which appear only once. Of note for this clonotype: Its antigen is still unknown.

It was uncontrolled infection, other autoimmune disease, pregnancy or lactation that excluded patients. Trimming removed 8 bases at V and 1 base at J, with 15 bases between. The CDR3 has 15 residues. Per the germline V gene, CDR1 is MDHEN and CDR2 is SYDVKM. The sequence was collected from a middle-aged man with Graves' hyperthyroidism. The V call is TRBV28, the J call TRBJ1-5; no clear D gene. Sequencing was carried out using blood. CDR3 sequence reads: CASCQTQRSNQPQHF. The CDR3 region has the DNA TGTGCCAGCTGTCAGACCCAGAGGAGCAATCAGCCCCAGCATTTT.